This note documents a single T cell receptor beta chain sequence. V was trimmed by 4 bases and J by 3 bases, leaving 19 bases between them. Germline assignment: CDR1 MGHRA and CDR2 YSYEKL. The CDR3 consists of 16 residues. This entry belongs to a study of blood T cell repertoires in COVID-19. Study details: Sample material is recorded as cDNA or gDNA derived from T cells, B-cell-depleted T cells, or PBMCs.

Here immunoSEQ multiplex PCR was the method, and the copy in TCRdb shows in-frame clones only, minus some. This table has around 300,000 clones, approximately 86% appearing once. The clonotype originates from a man aged 18 to 29 with active or convalescent COVID-19. The chain employs TRBV4-1 and TRBJ2-7, with a tentative D call TRBD2 (6 bases). Specimen: peripheral blood. In nucleotides, the CDR3 is TGCGCCAGCAGCCGAGATGGAGGGGACGGGTTCTACGAGCAGTACTTC. It codes for CASSRDGGDGFYEQYF.